This entry lists 11 T cell receptor beta chains sequenced from one sample in a study of technical replicates of blood from a handful of donors (dated by TCRdb to about 2017). Library construction relied on the immunoSEQ multiplex PCR assay. TCRdb mirrors the immuneACCESS table, restricted to in-frame sequences. Some clones are absent from its copies; in checked studies, under half trace to an unresolved V gene, and the reason for the others is unknown. A total of some 91,000 clones appear in this sample, about 94% of them only once. Approximately 0.22% of the sample belongs to the ten largest clones. The sample consisted of T cells isolated from PBMCs. These receptors came from a human donor in good health.

The chain combines TRBV19 with TRBJ1-2; D possibly corresponds to TRBD1 (5 bases). Trimming shortened V by 2 bases and J by 8 bases, and 12 bases separated the two germline ends. Germline assignment: CDR1 LNHDA and CDR2 SQIVND (reference sequence). The CDR3 spans 13 residues. CDR3: CASSISPRAGYTF. The CDR3 region has the DNA TGTGCCAGTAGTATATCTCCCAGGGCCGGCTACACCTTC.

CDR3 nucleotides: TGTGCCAGCTCACCACCTAGTGAACAGAAGAGCTTGCTGTTTTTT. Residues: CASSPPSEQKSLLFF. The chain links TRBV18 to TRBJ1-4; no reliable D call. CDR3 length: 15 amino acids. Looked up from germline, CDR1 is KGHSH and CDR2 is LQKENI. With 0 bases removed from V and 14 bases from J, the gap between germline ends came to 19 bases.

The genes are TRBV15 and TRBJ2-3; maybe TRBD1 (6 bases). CDR3 size: 18 residues. CDR1 and CDR2 from the germline V gene are LNHNV and YYDKDF (reference sequence). Deletions cut 5 bases from V and 3 bases from J, with 24 bases between. CDR3 loop: CATSLKIGSWGTTDTQYF. CDR3 nucleotides: TGTGCCACCAGCTTAAAAATCGGTAGCTGGGGGACAACAGATACGCAGTATTTT. The full variable domain, in which reference TRBV15 and TRBJ2-3 provide the parts outside the CDR3, is DAMVIQNPRYQVTQFGKPVTLSCSQTLNHNVMYWYQQKSSQAPKLLFHYYDKDFNNEADTPDNFQSRRPNTSFCFLDIRSPGLGDTAMYLCATSLKIGSWGTTDTQYFGPGTRLTVL.

The chain is built from TRBV6-5 and TRBJ1-5; D uncertain. V lost 5 bases and J 4 bases, leaving 15 bases between the germline ends. The V gene's germline CDR1 is MNHEY and CDR2 SVGAGI. The CDR3 runs 15 residues. CDR3: CASSTRRTTNQPQHF. The CDR3 bases are TGTGCCAGCAGTACCCGACGGACTACTAATCAGCCCCAGCATTTT.

This chain links TRBV7-8 with TRBJ2-5, with D possibly matching TRBD1 (6 bases). The CDR3 has 14 residues. Germline V CDR1 and CDR2: SGHVS, FQNEAQ. V was shortened by 3 bases and J by 0 bases, with 8 bases between the two germline ends. The chain's CDR3 is CASSFRGNQETQYF. The CDR3 nucleotides are TGTGCCAGCAGCTTCAGGGGTAACCAAGAGACCCAGTACTTC.

This clone was detected only once. This rearrangement joins TRBV15 to TRBJ1-5; 7 bases map to TRBD1. CDR1 is LNHNV, CDR2 YYDKDF, per germline (reference sequence). The trim removed 4 bases at V and 3 bases at J, leaving 12 bases unmatched. This CDR3 comprises 17 residues. CDR3 in DNA: TGTGCCACCAGCACCTTCGCACTGGGACAGCACAATCAGCCCCAGCATTTT. This sequence encodes CATSTFALGQHNQPQHF.

This clone turned up a few times. The chain has TRBV11-2 and TRBJ1-2, with D unclear. The CDR3 covers 13 residues. The germline gives CDR1 SGHAT, CDR2 FQNNGV. Trimming removed 5 bases from V and 1 base from J, with 8 bases in between. DNA of the CDR3: TGTGCCAGCAGCCCGTACAGTAACTATGGCTACACCTTC. It encodes CASSPYSNYGYTF.

The V gene is TRBV6-5, the J gene TRBJ1-1; a possible D gene is TRBD1 (5 bases). V was shortened by 8 bases and J by 8 bases, with 9 bases between the two germline ends. Germline CDR1 MNHEY, CDR2 SVGAGI. The CDR3 extends over 10 amino acids. The DNA for the CDR3 is TGTGCCAGCGGGAGGACAGAAGCTTTCTTT. Protein: CASGRTEAFF.

A single count supports this clone. The gene calls are TRBV27 and TRBJ2-7, with 8 bases aligning to TRBD1. Germline-derived CDR1 and CDR2 are MNHEY and SMNVEV (reference sequence). Trimming cost V 0 bases and J 4 bases; bases outside gene matches: 14. The CDR3 consists of 18 residues. The CDR3 coding sequence is TGTGCCAGCAGTTTATCCAACACGGGGACAGGTGAACCGTACGAGCAGTACTTC. This encodes CASSLSNTGTGEPYEQYF.

CDR3 DNA sequence: TGTGCCAGCAGCGTAGATGAGAACAGGGGTGAGCAGTTCTTC. Its translation is CASSVDENRGEQFF. The chain recombines TRBV9 with TRBJ2-1; 7 positions match TRBD1. The CDR3 totals 14 residues. Germline assignment: CDR1 SGDLS and CDR2 YYNGEE. The trim removed 0 bases at V and 9 bases at J, leaving 6 bases unmatched.

The table lists this clone with a count of one. The genes are TRBV6-5 and TRBJ1-4, with TRBD1 as a possible D gene (5 bases). CDR3 length: 15 amino acids. Germline V gene data show CDR1 as MNHEY and CDR2 as SVGAGI. Trimming pared 2 bases from V and 8 bases from J, leaving 15 bases between. The CDR3 loop reads CASSYRGGAGEKLFF. In nucleotides, the CDR3 is TGTGCCAGCAGTTACAGGGGAGGGGCCGGAGAAAAACTGTTTTTT.